This note documents a single T cell receptor (beta chain) sequence. Its antigen is not identified. Using immunoSEQ multiplex PCR, the repertoire was profiled, and TCRdb retains in-frame clones only, with some absent. Here the sample spans about 130,000 clones, approximately 90% being singletons. V lost 5 bases, J lost 5 bases, and 3 bases lay in between. The CDR3 runs 10 residues. Looked up from germline, CDR1 is MDHEN and CDR2 is SYDVKM. The data originate from a study of OX40 agonist ivuxolimab in advanced cancers. Background on the study: Ivuxolimab, an antibody acting as an agonist of OX40 (CD134), was used to treat patients. At around 83% male, the cohort had a mean age of 60 years, ranging from roughly 20 to 85. Study-wide points: At 0.1 to 3.0 mg/kg, CD4+ and CD8+ blood T cells expanded clonally by week 6.

The chain has TRBV28 and TRBJ1-2; D is undetermined. The sequencing used CD4+ or CD8+ T cells sorted from blood, collected in a trial of the OX40 agonist ivuxolimab. The TCR comes from an adult with an advanced solid tumor such as melanoma, head and neck, liver or kidney cancer. The CDR3 reads CASSRYGYTF. As DNA, the CDR3 is TGTGCCAGCAGTCGATATGGCTACACCTTC.